The 30 T cell receptor beta chains reported below all come from one sample, sequenced in a study of T cell responses to AZD1222 COVID-19 vaccine. Measured with immunoSEQ multiplex PCR; TCRdb has only the in-frame clones, and not every one. The profile shows some 150,000 clones, around 94% of them singletons. The source material was peripheral blood, sampled on day 0 of AZD1222 vaccination. All receptors come from an adult in good health.

The V call is TRBV2, the J call TRBJ1-4; possibly TRBD1 for D (5 bases). The germline V gene encodes CDR1 SNHLY and CDR2 FYNNEI. The CDR3 totals 13 residues. The V end lost 3 bases, the J end lost 8 bases, and 10 bases lay between the germline ends. The CDR3 spells CASSEVREEKLFF. The CDR3 DNA follows: TGTGCCAGCAGTGAGGTCAGGGAAGAAAAACTGTTTTTT.

The chain recombines TRBV5-4 with TRBJ2-1; TRBD2 matches at 9 bases. CDR3 length equals 16 residues. The germline CDR1 and CDR2 sequences are SGHNT and YYREEE (reference sequence). With 4 bases clipped from V and 7 bases from J, the junction kept 12 bases outside the gene matches. CDR3 nucleotide sequence: TGTGCCAGCAGCCGAAGCAGGGCTAGCGGGGATAATGAGCAGTTCTTC. Amino acids: CASSRSRASGDNEQFF. The whole variable domain, remainder taken from reference TRBV5-4 and TRBJ2-1, is ETGVTQSPTHLIKTRGQQVTLRCSSQSGHNTVSWYQQALGQGPQFIFQYYREEENGRGNFPPRFSGLQFPNYSSELNVNALELDDSALYLCASSRSRASGDNEQFFGPGTRLTVL.

This rearrangement joins TRBV5-1 to TRBJ1-2; 8 bases fit TRBD1. The V segment lost 4 bases and the J segment 4 bases; nucleotides outside the gene matches: 6. This CDR3 has 14 residues. CDR1 SGHRS and CDR2 YFSETQ come from the germline V gene. The CDR3 coding sequence is TGCGCCAGCAGCACCGACAGGGGAGGCTATGGCTACACCTTC. Protein product: CASSTDRGGYGYTF.

The chain joins TRBV5-4 to TRBJ1-3; TRBD1 aligns across 8 bases. The germline gives CDR1 SGHNT, CDR2 YYREEE (reference sequence). V dropped 1 base and J dropped 0; count of bases not matched to a gene: 12. This CDR3 contains 19 residues. The CDR3 nucleotides are TGTGCCAGCAGCTTGCCCGGGACAGGCAGCCCTGGCTCTGGAAACACCATATATTTT. Its translation: CASSLPGTGSPGSGNTIYF.

The genes are TRBV18 and TRBJ2-3; perhaps TRBD2 as D (6 bases). CDR1 KGHSH and CDR2 LQKENI come from the germline V gene. The CDR3 is 17 residues long. V was pared by 3 bases and J by 2 bases, with 18 bases between. The CDR3 DNA reads as TGTGCCAGCTCACCCAGGAGGGTACGGAGCCACACAGATACGCAGTATTTT. This codes for CASSPRRVRSHTDTQYF.

The chain joins TRBV7-9 to TRBJ1-2; 9 bases are shared with TRBD1. The CDR3 extends over 16 amino acids. Germline V lookup: CDR1 SEHNR, CDR2 FQNEAQ (reference sequence). After removal of 5 bases from V and 4 bases from J, the junction contained 11 bases not matched to a gene. For the CDR3, the DNA is TGTGCCAGCAGCGCTCCACAGGGGGCGGACTTCTATGGCTACACCTTC. As protein: CASSAPQGADFYGYTF.

The V gene is TRBV11-2, the J gene TRBJ2-3; 9 bases align to TRBD2. The germline V gene has CDR1 SGHAT and CDR2 FQNNGV. The CDR3 has 17 amino acids. Trimming cost V 2 bases and J 0 bases; bases outside gene matches: 6. This CDR3 is CASSLRVSGSSTDTQYF. In DNA, the CDR3 is TGTGCCAGCAGCTTAAGGGTTAGCGGGAGTAGCACAGATACGCAGTATTTT.

CDR3 DNA: TGTGCCAGCAGCTTTGACCTCGGAGGTCAGCCCCAGCATTTT. This codes for CASSFDLGGQPQHF. V and J are TRBV7-2 and TRBJ1-5; the D is unclear. Trimming took 3 bases from V and 6 from J, leaving 12 bases between them. Per the germline V gene, CDR1 is SGHTA and CDR2 is FQGNSA. This CDR3 is 14 amino acids long.

This chain uses TRBV29-1 with TRBJ1-3, with D hard to call. This CDR3 is 12 amino acids long. Germline V gene data show CDR1 as SQVTM and CDR2 as ANQGSEA. V was pared by 0 bases and J by 3 bases, with 3 bases between. The CDR3 DNA reads TGCAGCGTTGAAGATGGTGGAAACACCATATATTTT. Translated: CSVEDGGNTIYF.

V gene TRBV20-1 combines with J gene TRBJ2-2; possible D gene TRBD1, 6 bases. The germline CDR1 and CDR2 sequences are DFQATT and SNEGSKA (reference sequence). Deletions cut 3 bases from V and 4 bases from J, with 12 bases between. This CDR3 region has 14 residues. This CDR3 reads CSASLQTGTGELFF. The CDR3 DNA reads TGCAGTGCTAGTCTCCAGACAGGCACCGGGGAGCTGTTTTTT.

The CDR3 DNA reads TGTGCTATAAGTCCGGGACCCCTGGCGGGCACTGAAGCTTTCTTT. This sequence encodes CAISPGPLAGTEAFF. This rearrangement joins TRBV19 to TRBJ1-1, with D perhaps TRBD1 (5 bases). Germline CDR1 and CDR2: LNHDA and SQIVND (reference sequence). CDR3 length equals 15 residues.

This chain links TRBV6-4 with TRBJ2-3; no definite D call. V lost 7 bases and J 2 bases, leaving 16 bases between the germline ends. Germline values: CDR1 MRHNA, CDR2 SNTAGT. The CDR3 spans 15 residues. The CDR3 loop is CASTRSGRDTDTQYF. The CDR3, as DNA: TGTGCCAGCACCCGGTCAGGCCGAGACACAGATACGCAGTATTTT.

CDR3 sequence (DNA): TGTGCCAGCAGTTTAGGTACTAGCGGGAGATACGAGCAGTACTTC. Its protein is CASSLGTSGRYEQYF. The chain has TRBV27 and TRBJ2-7; TRBD2 matches 11 bases. The CDR3 is made up of 15 amino acids. Looked up from germline, CDR1 is MNHEY and CDR2 is SMNVEV (reference sequence). Trimming at V came to 2 bases and at J to 4 bases, leaving 4 bases not matched to a gene.

The chain links TRBV4-1 to TRBJ1-1; D may be TRBD1 (5 bases). Trimming pared 4 bases from V and 0 bases from J, leaving 18 bases between. The germline CDR1 and CDR2 sequences are MGHRA and YSYEKL. The CDR3 totals 17 residues. The CDR3 sequence: CASSPPLPGPLNTEAFF. In nucleotides, the CDR3 is TGCGCCAGCAGCCCCCCCCTTCCGGGGCCTTTGAACACTGAAGCTTTCTTT.

Points on this clone: At one boundary the junction diverges from the germline segment, which might be a read error. The chain uses TRBV11-2 and TRBJ2-1; 8 positions match TRBD2. This CDR3 has 19 residues. CDR1 is SGHAT, CDR2 FQNNGV, per germline. The CDR3 DNA reads TGTGCCAGCAGCCTAGAGGGGGGCGGTCTAGCGGGTCCCTACAATGAGCAGTTCTTC. As protein: CASSLEGGGLAGPYNEQFF.

On this clone: Other DNA sequences in the sample encode the same CDR3. This chain links TRBV27 with TRBJ2-7; weak D call: TRBD1 (5 bases). From germline, CDR1 is MNHEY and CDR2 SMNVEV (reference sequence). CDR3 size: 13 residues. V dropped 3 bases and J dropped 3 bases, with 9 bases sitting between them. The DNA of the CDR3 is TGTGCCAGCAGTTTTGGGGCAGACTACGAGCAGTACTTC. Protein: CASSFGADYEQYF.

This rearrangement joins TRBV18 to TRBJ2-1; D not resolved. The length of the CDR3 is 15 residues. Deletions cut 3 bases from V and 3 bases from J, with 12 bases between. CDR1 and CDR2 (germline): KGHSH, LQKENI. CDR3 nucleotide sequence: TGTGCCAGCTCACCGACTTTCCAAGACTACAATGAGCAGTTCTTC. Its translation: CASSPTFQDYNEQFF.

The rearrangement joins TRBV5-4 to TRBJ2-3; TRBD2 matches 8 bases. The V and J ends lost 0 bases and 0 bases, in that order; junction bases with no gene match: 3. Germline CDR1 reads SGHNT; CDR2 reads YYREEE (reference sequence). This CDR3 is 16 amino acids long. CDR3 residues: CASSLARGGSTDTQYF. DNA of the CDR3: TGTGCCAGCAGCTTGGCCCGGGGGGGAAGCACAGATACGCAGTATTTT.

The chain links TRBV5-1 to TRBJ2-2, with a possible D match to TRBD2 (5 bases). The V end was cut by 0 bases, the J end by 6 bases, with 9 bases between. The germline V gene encodes CDR1 SGHRS and CDR2 YFSETQ. The CDR3 runs 14 residues. DNA for the CDR3: TGCGCCAGCAGCTTGGATGGCGGGCCCGGGGAGCTGTTTTTT. It yields the protein CASSLDGGPGELFF.

V usage is TRBV4-1 and J usage is TRBJ2-2, with unresolved D. This CDR3 contains 13 residues. CDR1 is MGHRA and CDR2 is YSYEKL in the germline V gene. V was pared by 7 bases and J by 4 bases, with 10 bases between. CDR3 loop: CASNPGITGELFF. DNA of the CDR3: TGCGCCAGCAATCCGGGTATCACCGGGGAGCTGTTTTTT.

The V call is TRBV3-1 (or the pseudogene TRBV3-2), the J call TRBJ1-6, with D hard to call. The CDR3 is made up of 14 amino acids. The V gene lost 3 bases and the J gene lost 7 bases, with 10 bases spanning the gap. CDR1 and CDR2 from the germline V gene are LGHDT and YNNKEL (reference sequence). The CDR3 DNA reads as TGTGCCAGCAGCCATGGGCAGTTAAATTCACCCCTCCACTTT. Its translation is CASSHGQLNSPLHF.

V usage is TRBV5-1 and J usage is TRBJ1-6; 8 nucleotides align to TRBD1. This CDR3 is built from 15 residues. The J segment lost 10 bases and the V segment lost 1 base, leaving 7 bases of the junction unmatched. The V gene's germline CDR1 is SGHRS and CDR2 YFSETQ. CDR3 sequence (DNA): TGCGCCAGCAGCTTGTCGACAGGGGCAAGCTCACCCCTCCACTTT. Protein: CASSLSTGASSPLHF.

The V gene is TRBV3-1 (or the pseudogene TRBV3-2), the J gene TRBJ2-5; D is ambiguous. V shed 5 bases and J shed 5 bases, with 6 bases lying between them. Germline CDR1 and CDR2: LGHDT and YNNKEL (reference sequence). The CDR3 has 11 amino acids. The DNA of the CDR3 is TGTGCCAGCAGCGGGCGGGAGACCCAGTACTTC. Protein sequence: CASSGRETQYF.

This clone appeared a single time. The J gene is TRBJ1-3, the V gene TRBV5-8; D is unresolved. The length of the CDR3 is 14 residues. Germline CDR1 is SGHTS and CDR2 is YDEGEE. The V and J ends lost 0 bases and 4 bases respectively, with 8 bases between them. CDR3 sequence reads: CASSLGQRGNTIYF. The CDR3 nucleotides are TGTGCCAGCAGCTTGGGGCAGCGGGGAAACACCATATATTTT. The variable domain in full, with the rest retrieved from reference TRBV5-8 and TRBJ1-3, is EAGVTQSPTHLIKTRGQQATLRCSPISGHTSVYWYQQALGLGLQFLLWYDEGEERNRGNFPPRFSGRQFPNYSSELNVNALELEDSALYLCASSLGQRGNTIYFGEGSWLTVV.

The genes are TRBV5-1 and TRBJ1-6; D is unclear. V lost 4 bases and J 4 bases, leaving 18 bases between the germline ends. This CDR3 comprises 17 residues. The V gene's germline CDR1 is SGHRS and CDR2 YFSETQ. DNA of the CDR3: TGCGCCAGCAGCCCGGACGGGAGGCCTAGTTATAATTCACCCCTCCACTTT. This gives the protein CASSPDGRPSYNSPLHF.

V is TRBV2 and J is TRBJ1-1; TRBD1 matches 9 bases. J lost 4 bases, V lost 5 bases, and 2 bases had no gene match. This CDR3 is 13 amino acids long. CDR1 SNHLY and CDR2 FYNNEI come from the germline V gene. In DNA form, the CDR3 reads TGTGCCAGCAGTAACAGGGGGCTCACTGAAGCTTTCTTT. It yields the protein CASSNRGLTEAFF.

This clone was found a few times. This rearrangement joins TRBV12-3 or TRBV12-4 to TRBJ2-2; no clear D. Trimming shortened V by 2 bases and J by 6 bases, and 7 bases separated the two germline ends. CDR3 length: 13 amino acids. The CDR3 spells CASSLYQAGELFF. In DNA form, the CDR3 reads TGTGCCAGCAGTTTATATCAGGCCGGGGAGCTGTTTTTT.

This clone is a singleton in its sample. V and J are TRBV24-1 and TRBJ2-1, with no clear D. The CDR3 has 11 residues. Germline CDR1 reads KGHDR; CDR2 reads SFDVKD. With 6 bases removed from V and 11 bases from J, the gap between germline ends came to 10 bases. CDR3 amino acids: CATSTGSKQFF. DNA for the CDR3: TGTGCCACCAGTACCGGCTCCAAGCAGTTCTTC.

The chain combines TRBV18 with TRBJ2-5, with 9 bases lining up with TRBD1. The CDR3 consists of 14 residues. Germline V gives CDR1 KGHSH, CDR2 LQKENI. V dropped 3 bases and J dropped 4; count of bases not matched to a gene: 3. As DNA, the CDR3 is TGTGCCAGCTCACCGGGGGACAGGGTAGAGACCCAGTACTTC. Amino acids: CASSPGDRVETQYF.

The V gene is TRBV2, the J gene TRBJ1-3; 7 positions agree with TRBD1. With 3 bases clipped from V and 2 bases from J, the junction kept 4 bases outside the gene matches. The CDR3 is made up of 15 amino acids. Germline-derived CDR1 and CDR2 are SNHLY and FYNNEI. CDR3 bases: TGTGCCAGCAGTGAGGCCACAGGGGCTGGAAACACCATATATTTT. As protein: CASSEATGAGNTIYF.